Given below is one T cell receptor beta chain in context. This specimen belongs to a study of blood T cell repertoires in COVID-19. Overall study: Whether acute or convalescent, the COVID-19 samples came from the United States, Italy and Spain.

Trimming took 3 bases from V and 2 from J; bases not matched to a gene: 7. Germline CDR1 is SEHNR and CDR2 is FQNEAQ (reference sequence). This CDR3 is built from 16 residues. Produced via immunoSEQ multiplex PCR; TCRdb's table is partial and in-frame only. The sample records tens of thousands of clones, about nine tenths being singletons. This clonotype was obtained from a human donor in a cohort sampled during active COVID-19. The sample consisted of peripheral blood. The J gene is TRBJ2-4, the V gene TRBV7-9; 7 bases are shared with TRBD2. The CDR3 loop reads CASSFGGISPKNIQYF. The CDR3 DNA reads as TGTGCCAGCAGCTTCGGGGGGATTAGTCCCAAAAACATTCAGTACTTC.